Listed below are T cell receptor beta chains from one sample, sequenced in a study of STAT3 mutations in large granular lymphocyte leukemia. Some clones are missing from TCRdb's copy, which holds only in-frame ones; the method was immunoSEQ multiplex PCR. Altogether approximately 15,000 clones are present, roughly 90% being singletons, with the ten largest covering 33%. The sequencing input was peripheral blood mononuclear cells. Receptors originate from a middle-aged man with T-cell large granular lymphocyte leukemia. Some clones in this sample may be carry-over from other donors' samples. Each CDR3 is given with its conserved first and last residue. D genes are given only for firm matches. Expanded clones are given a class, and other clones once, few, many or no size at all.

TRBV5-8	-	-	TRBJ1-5	CASSLRGPHQPQHF	TGTGCCAGCAGCTTAAGGGGCCCGCATCAGCCCCAGCATTTT
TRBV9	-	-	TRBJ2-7	CASSSTMGGFTYEQYF	TGTGCCAGCAGCTCCACGATGGGGGGTTTCACCTACGAGCAGTACTTC
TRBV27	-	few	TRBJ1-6	CASSREERSYNSPLHF	TGTGCCAGCAGTCGGGAGGAACGCTCCTATAATTCACCCCTCCACTTT
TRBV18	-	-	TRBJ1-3	CASSRSSSGNTIYF	TGTGCCAGCTCAAGGAGCAGCTCTGGAAACACCATATATTTT
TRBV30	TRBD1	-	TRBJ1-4	CAWKSITGGEKLFF	TGTGCCTGGAAAAGTATAACAGGGGGGGAAAAACTGTTTTTT
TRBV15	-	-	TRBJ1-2	CATSRDSAGAGYGYTF	TGTGCCACCAGCAGAGATTCGGCGGGGGCAGGCTATGGCTACACCTTC
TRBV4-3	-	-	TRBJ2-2	CASSQEDAGLNTGELFF	TGCGCCAGCAGCCAAGAGGATGCGGGGCTTAACACCGGGGAGCTGTTTTTT
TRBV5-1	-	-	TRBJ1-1	CASSLDSEAFF	TGCGCCAGCAGCTTAGACAGTGAAGCTTTCTTT
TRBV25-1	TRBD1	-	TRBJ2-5	CASSPQGQGGEETQYF	TGTGCCAGCAGTCCCCAGGGACAGGGGGGAGAAGAGACCCAGTACTTC
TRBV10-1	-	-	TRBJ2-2	CASSADFTGELFF	TGCGCCAGCAGTGCCGATTTCACCGGGGAGCTGTTTTTT
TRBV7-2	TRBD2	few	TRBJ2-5	CASSSQRGVLQAQYF	TGTGCCAGCAGCTCCCAGCGGGGGGTATTACAGGCCCAGTACTTC
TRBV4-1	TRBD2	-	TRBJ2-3	CASSRLAGGQDTQYF	TGCGCCAGCAGCCGACTAGCGGGGGGGCAAGATACGCAGTATTTT
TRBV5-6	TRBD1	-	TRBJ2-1	CASSLVTGGSYNEQFF	TGTGCCAGCAGCTTGGTGACAGGGGGCAGCTACAATGAGCAGTTCTTC
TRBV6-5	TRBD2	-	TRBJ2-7	CASMSAGEQYF	TGTGCCAGCATGTCAGCGGGGGAGCAGTACTTC
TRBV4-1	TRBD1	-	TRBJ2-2	CASSQDAGQGRSWTGELFF	TGCGCCAGCAGCCAAGATGCCGGACAGGGACGTTCGTGGACCGGGGAGCTGTTTTTT
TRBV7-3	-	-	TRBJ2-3	CASSPRLGGADTQYF	TGTGCCAGCAGCCCCCGACTCGGAGGTGCAGATACGCAGTATTTT
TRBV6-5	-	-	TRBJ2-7	CASTPGRLYEQYF	TGTGCCAGCACCCCGGGACGGCTCTACGAGCAGTACTTC
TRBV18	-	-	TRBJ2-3	CASSPGTPDTQYF	TGTGCCAGCTCACCAGGGACCCCAGATACGCAGTATTTT
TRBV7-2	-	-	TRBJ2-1	CASIISTGPRSNEQFF	TGTGCCAGCATCATATCAACGGGTCCCAGGAGCAATGAGCAGTTCTTC
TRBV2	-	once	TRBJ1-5	CASSVVRDHQPQHF	TGTGCCAGCAGTGTGGTGAGGGACCATCAGCCCCAGCATTTT
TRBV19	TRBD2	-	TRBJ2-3	CASKGAGGHCTDTQYF	TGTGCCAGTAAGGGAGCGGGGGGCCACTGCACAGATACGCAGTATTTT
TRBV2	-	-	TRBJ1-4	CASSDPSRTVELFF	TGTGCCAGCAGTGATCCTTCCAGAACCGTAGAACTGTTTTTT
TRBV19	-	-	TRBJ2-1	CASSIISGAEQFF	TGTGCCAGTAGTATAATATCCGGGGCTGAGCAGTTCTTC
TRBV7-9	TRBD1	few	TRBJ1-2	CASEQGAVGIHGYTF	TGTGCCAGTGAACAGGGGGCAGTGGGTATCCATGGCTACACCTTC
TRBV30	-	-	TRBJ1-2	CAWRGVIDTQYGYTF	TGTGCCTGGAGGGGGGTAATAGACACGCAATATGGCTACACCTTC
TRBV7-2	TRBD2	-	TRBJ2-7	CASSSETLAGVAYEQYF	TGTGCCAGCAGCTCCGAGACTCTAGCGGGGGTGGCCTACGAGCAGTACTTC
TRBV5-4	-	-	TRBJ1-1	CASSPELNTEAFF	TGTGCCAGCAGCCCAGAGTTGAACACTGAAGCTTTCTTT
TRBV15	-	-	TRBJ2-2	CATSSRRGGTANTGELFF	TGTGCCACCAGCAGTCGCCGTGGGGGGACAGCGAACACCGGGGAGCTGTTTTTT
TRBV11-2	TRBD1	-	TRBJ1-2	CASSGGQGRFYGYTF	TGTGCCAGCAGCGGTGGACAGGGGAGATTCTATGGCTACACCTTC
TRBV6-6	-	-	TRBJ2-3	CASRNDEGWGTDTQYF	TGTGCCAGCAGAAATGACGAAGGATGGGGCACAGATACGCAGTATTTT
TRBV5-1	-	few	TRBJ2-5	CASSSRLVGETQYF	TGCGCCAGCAGCTCCCGACTAGTAGGCGAGACCCAGTACTTC
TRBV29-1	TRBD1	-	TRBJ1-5	CSVRTGGSGNQPQHF	TGCAGCGTACGGACAGGGGGCTCGGGAAATCAGCCCCAGCATTTT
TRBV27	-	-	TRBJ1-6	CASSLRHNSPLHF	TGTGCCAGCAGTTTACGGCATAATTCACCCCTCCACTTT
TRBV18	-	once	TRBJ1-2	CASSPPQTADYGYTF	TGTGCCAGCTCACCACCGCAGACAGCCGACTATGGCTACACCTTC
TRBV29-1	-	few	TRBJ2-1	CSVQSLGTNEQFF	TGCAGCGTCCAATCCCTAGGAACCAATGAGCAGTTCTTC
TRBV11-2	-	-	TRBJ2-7	CASSLDVGLHEQYF	TGTGCCAGCAGCTTAGATGTGGGGTTACACGAGCAGTACTTC
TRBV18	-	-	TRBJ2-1	CASSPPHFYNEQFF	TGTGCCAGCTCACCACCGCACTTCTACAATGAGCAGTTCTTC
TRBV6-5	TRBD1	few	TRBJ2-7	CATHRGREQYF	TGTGCCACGCACAGGGGGCGCGAGCAGTACTTC
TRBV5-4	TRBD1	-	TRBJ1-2	CASSLGGQGVYGYTF	TGTGCCAGCAGCTTGGGCGGACAGGGGGTCTATGGCTACACCTTC
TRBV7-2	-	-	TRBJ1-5	CASSLARSTHSNQPQHF	TGTGCCAGCAGCTTAGCGCGCAGCACCCATAGCAATCAGCCCCAGCATTTT
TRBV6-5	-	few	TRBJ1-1	CASRLPGAEAFF	TGTGCCAGCAGACTCCCCGGGGCTGAAGCTTTCTTT
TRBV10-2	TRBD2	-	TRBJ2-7	CASRLAGGDEQYF	TGCGCCAGCAGGTTAGCGGGGGGGGACGAGCAGTACTTC
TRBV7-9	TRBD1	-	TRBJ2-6	CASSLRGSGANVLTF	TGTGCCAGCAGCCTCAGGGGGTCTGGGGCCAACGTCCTGACTTTC
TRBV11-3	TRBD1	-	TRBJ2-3	CASSPGQGAGTDTQYF	TGTGCCAGCAGCCCCGGACAGGGGGCAGGCACAGATACGCAGTATTTT
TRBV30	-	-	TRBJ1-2	CAWRKDSYGYTF	TGTGCCTGGAGGAAGGACAGCTATGGCTACACCTTC
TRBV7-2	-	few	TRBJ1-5	CASSPMTGDNQPQHF	TGTGCCAGCAGCCCGATGACAGGAGACAATCAGCCCCAGCATTTT
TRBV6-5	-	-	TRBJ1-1	CASSFLGATEAFF	TGTGCCAGCAGTTTCCTCGGAGCAACTGAAGCTTTCTTT
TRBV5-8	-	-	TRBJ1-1	CASNFGLTEAFF	TGTGCCAGCAACTTTGGGCTCACTGAAGCTTTCTTT
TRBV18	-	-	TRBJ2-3	CASSPGVGTDTQYF	TGTGCCAGCTCACCAGGGGTTGGCACAGATACGCAGTATTTT
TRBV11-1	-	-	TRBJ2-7	CASRLSAPEQYF	TGTGCCAGCAGACTCTCCGCCCCCGAGCAGTACTTC
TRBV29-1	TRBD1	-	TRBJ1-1	CSSRGGPNTEAFF	TGCAGCTCCAGAGGGGGCCCGAACACTGAAGCTTTCTTT
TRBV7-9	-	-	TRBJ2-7	CASSRQGSYEQYF	TGTGCCAGCAGCCGCCAGGGCTCCTACGAGCAGTACTTC
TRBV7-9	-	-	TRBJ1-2	CASSLAGSGIYGYTF	TGTGCCAGCAGCTTAGCTGGGTCGGGAATCTATGGCTACACCTTC
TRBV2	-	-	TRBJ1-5	CASSDTVGHFRGGNQPQHF	TGTGCCAGCAGTGATACGGTAGGACACTTTAGAGGTGGCAATCAGCCCCAGCATTTT
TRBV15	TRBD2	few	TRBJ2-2	CATSIPLAGATNTGELFF	TGTGCCACCAGCATCCCACTAGCGGGGGCGACGAACACCGGGGAGCTGTTTTTT